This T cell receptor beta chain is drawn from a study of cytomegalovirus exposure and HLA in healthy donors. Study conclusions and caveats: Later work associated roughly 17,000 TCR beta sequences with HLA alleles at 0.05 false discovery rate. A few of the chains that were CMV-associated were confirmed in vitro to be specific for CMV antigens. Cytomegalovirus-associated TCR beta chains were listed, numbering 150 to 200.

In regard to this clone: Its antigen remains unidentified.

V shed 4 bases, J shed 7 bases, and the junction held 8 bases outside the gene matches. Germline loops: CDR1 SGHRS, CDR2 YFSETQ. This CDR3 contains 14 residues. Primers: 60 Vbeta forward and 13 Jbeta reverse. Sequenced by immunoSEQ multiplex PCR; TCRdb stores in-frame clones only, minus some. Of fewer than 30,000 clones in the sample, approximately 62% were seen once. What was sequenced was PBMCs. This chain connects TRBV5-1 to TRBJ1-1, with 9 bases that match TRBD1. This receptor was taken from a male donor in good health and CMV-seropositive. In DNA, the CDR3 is TGCGCCAGCAGCCTAGACCGGACAGGGGTTGAAGCTTTCTTT. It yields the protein CASSLDRTGVEAFF.